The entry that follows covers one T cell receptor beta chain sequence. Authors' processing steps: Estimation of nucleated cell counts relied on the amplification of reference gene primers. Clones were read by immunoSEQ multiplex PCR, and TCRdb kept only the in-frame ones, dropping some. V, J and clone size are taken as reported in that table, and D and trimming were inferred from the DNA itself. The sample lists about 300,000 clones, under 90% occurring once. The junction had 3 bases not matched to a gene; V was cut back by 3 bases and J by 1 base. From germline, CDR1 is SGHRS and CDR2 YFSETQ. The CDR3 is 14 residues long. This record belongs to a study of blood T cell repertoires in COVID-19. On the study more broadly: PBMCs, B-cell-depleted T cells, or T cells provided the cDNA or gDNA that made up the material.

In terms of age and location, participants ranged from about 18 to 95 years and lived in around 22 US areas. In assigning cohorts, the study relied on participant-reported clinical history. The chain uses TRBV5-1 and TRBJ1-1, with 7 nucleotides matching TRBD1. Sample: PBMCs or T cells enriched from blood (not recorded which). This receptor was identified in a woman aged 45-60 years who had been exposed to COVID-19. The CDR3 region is CASSYDRANTEAFF. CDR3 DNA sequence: TGCGCCAGCAGCTACGACAGGGCGAACACTGAAGCTTTCTTT.